This TCR beta chain was documented in a study of cytomegalovirus exposure and HLA in healthy donors. Repertoires were generated with immunoSEQ multiplex PCR, while TCRdb's copy carries only in-frame clones and drops some. The repertoire holds about 56,000 clones, with 90% to 95% as singletons. Trimming cost V 7 bases and J 5 bases, with 8 bases left between them. The CDR3 loop spans 12 amino acids. Germline CDR1 reads MNHNS; CDR2 reads SASEGT. This clone has only one observation. The TCR comes from a man in his late teens or twenties in good health and CMV-seronegative. The sequenced sample was PBMCs. This sequence joins TRBV6-1 and TRBJ1-4; D uncertain. CDR3 nucleotide sequence: TGTGCCAGCACGGCGGTGAATGAAAAACTGTTTTTT. It specifies CASTAVNEKLFF.